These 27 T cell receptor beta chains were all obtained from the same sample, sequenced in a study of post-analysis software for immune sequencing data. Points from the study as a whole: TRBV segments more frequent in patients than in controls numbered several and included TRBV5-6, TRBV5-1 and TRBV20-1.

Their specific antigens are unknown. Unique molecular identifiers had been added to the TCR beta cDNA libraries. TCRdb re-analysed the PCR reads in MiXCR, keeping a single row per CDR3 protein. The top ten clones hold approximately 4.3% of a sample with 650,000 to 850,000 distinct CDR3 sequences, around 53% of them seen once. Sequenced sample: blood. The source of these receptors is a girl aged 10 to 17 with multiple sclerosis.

The CDR3 sequence is CSARDPWRGGSYEQYF. The CDR3, as DNA: TGCAGTGCTAGAGACCCCTGGAGGGGCGGCTCCTACGAGCAGTACTTC. V gene TRBV20-1 combines with J gene TRBJ2-7, with D possibly TRBD2 on 6 matching bases. CDR3 size: 16 residues. CDR1 DFQATT and CDR2 SNEGSKA come from the germline V gene (reference sequence). Trimming left V 0 bases short and J 0 bases short, with 15 bases between.

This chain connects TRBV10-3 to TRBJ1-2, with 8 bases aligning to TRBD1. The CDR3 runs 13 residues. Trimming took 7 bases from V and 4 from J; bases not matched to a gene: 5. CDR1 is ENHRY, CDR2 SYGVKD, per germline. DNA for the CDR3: TGTGCCATCACCAGGGGGCTCATCTATGGCTACACCTTC. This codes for CAITRGLIYGYTF.

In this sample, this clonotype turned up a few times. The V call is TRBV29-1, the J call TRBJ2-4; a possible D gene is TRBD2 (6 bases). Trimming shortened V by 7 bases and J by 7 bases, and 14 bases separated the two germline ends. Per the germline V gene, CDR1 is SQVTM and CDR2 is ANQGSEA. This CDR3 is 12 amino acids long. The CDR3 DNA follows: TGCAGCGCGGGGGTTCAGTTGAACATTCAGTACTTC. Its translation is CSAGVQLNIQYF.

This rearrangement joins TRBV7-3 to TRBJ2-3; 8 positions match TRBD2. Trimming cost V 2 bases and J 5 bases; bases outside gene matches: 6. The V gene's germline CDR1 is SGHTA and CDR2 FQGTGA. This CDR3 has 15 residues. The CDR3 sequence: CASSLGWAGGDTQYF. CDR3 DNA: TGTGCCAGCAGCTTAGGTTGGGCGGGAGGAGATACGCAGTATTTT.

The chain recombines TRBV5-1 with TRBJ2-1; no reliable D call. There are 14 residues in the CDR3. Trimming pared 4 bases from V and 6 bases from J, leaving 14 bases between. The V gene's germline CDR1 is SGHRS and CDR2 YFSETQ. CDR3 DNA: TGCGCCAGCAGCCCCCCGGCGGCCCGCAATGAGCAGTTCTTC. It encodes CASSPPAARNEQFF.

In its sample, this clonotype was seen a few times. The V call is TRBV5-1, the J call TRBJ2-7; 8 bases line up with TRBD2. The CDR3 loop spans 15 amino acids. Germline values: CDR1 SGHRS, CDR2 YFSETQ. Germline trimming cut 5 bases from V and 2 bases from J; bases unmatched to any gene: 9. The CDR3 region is CASRISGGPPYEQYF. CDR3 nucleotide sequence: TGCGCCAGCAGAATAAGCGGGGGTCCTCCCTACGAGCAGTACTTC.

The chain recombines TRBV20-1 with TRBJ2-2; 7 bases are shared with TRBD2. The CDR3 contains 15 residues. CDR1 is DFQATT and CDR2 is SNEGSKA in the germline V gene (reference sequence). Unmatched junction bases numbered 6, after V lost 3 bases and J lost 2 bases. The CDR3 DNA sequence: TGCAGTGCTAGGGGCGGGACTACTAACACCGGGGAGCTGTTTTTT. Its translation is CSARGGTTNTGELFF.

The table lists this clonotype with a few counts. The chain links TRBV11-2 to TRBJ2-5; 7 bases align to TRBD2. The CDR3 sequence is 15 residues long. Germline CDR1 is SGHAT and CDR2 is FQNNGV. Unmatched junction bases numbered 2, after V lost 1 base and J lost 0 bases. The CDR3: CASSLATSDQETQYF. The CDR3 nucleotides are TGTGCCAGCAGCTTAGCTACTAGCGACCAAGAGACCCAGTACTTC.

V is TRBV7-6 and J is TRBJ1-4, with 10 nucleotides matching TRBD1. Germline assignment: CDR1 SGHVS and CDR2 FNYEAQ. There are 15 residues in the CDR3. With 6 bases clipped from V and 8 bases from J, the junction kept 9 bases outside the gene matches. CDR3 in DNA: TGTGCCAGCAGTTCGTTCGGGACAGGGGACGAAAAACTGTTTTTT. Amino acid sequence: CASSSFGTGDEKLFF.

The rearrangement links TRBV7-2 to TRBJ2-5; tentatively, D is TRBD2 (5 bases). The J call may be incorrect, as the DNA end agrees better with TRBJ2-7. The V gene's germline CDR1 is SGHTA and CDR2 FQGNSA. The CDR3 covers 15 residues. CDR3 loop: CASSLLGLPHYEQYF. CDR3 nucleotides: TGTGCCAGCAGCTTATTAGGACTTCCCCATTACGAGCAGTACTTC.

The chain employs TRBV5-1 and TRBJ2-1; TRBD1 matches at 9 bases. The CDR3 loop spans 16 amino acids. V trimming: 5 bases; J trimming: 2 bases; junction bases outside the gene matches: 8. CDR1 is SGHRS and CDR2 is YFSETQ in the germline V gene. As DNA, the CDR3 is TGCGCCAGCAGTCAAGGGACAGGGAACACCTACAATGAGCAGTTCTTC. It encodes CASSQGTGNTYNEQFF.

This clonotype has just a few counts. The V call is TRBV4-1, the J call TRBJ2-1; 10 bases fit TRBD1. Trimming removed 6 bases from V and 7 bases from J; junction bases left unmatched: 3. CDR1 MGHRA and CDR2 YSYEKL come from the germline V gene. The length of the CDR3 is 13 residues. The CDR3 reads CASSGTGVNEQFF. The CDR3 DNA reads TGCGCCAGCAGTGGGACAGGGGTAAATGAGCAGTTCTTC.

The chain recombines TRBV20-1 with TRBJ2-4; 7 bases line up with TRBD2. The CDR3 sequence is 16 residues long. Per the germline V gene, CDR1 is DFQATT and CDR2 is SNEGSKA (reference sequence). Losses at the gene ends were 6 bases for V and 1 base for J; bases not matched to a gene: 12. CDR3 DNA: TGCAGTGCCTCTGACCGCCGGCGGGGGGCCAAAAACATTCAGTACTTC. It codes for CSASDRRRGAKNIQYF.

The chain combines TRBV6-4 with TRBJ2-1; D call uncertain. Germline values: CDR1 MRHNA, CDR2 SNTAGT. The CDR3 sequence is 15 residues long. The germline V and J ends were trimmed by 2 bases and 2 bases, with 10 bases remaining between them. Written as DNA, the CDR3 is TGTGCCAGCAGTGACAGGACCGGCCCCTACAATGAGCAGTTCTTC. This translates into CASSDRTGPYNEQFF.

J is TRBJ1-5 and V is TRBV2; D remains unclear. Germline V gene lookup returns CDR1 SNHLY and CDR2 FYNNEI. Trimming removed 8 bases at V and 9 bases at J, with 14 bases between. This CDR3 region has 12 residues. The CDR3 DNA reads TGTGCCAGCTCTCGGTTGGGGTGGCCCCAGCATTTT. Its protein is CASSRLGWPQHF.

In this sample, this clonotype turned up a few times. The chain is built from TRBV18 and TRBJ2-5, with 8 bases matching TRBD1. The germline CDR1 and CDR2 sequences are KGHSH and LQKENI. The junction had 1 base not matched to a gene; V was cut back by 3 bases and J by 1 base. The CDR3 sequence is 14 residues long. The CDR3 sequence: CASSPDRAQETQYF. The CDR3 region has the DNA TGTGCCAGCTCACCGGACAGGGCCCAAGAGACCCAGTACTTC. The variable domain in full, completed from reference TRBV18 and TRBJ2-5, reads NAGVMQNPRHLVRRRGQEARLRCSPMKGHSHVYWYRQLPEEGLKFMVYLQKENIIDESGMPKERFSAEFPKEGPSILRIQQVVRGDSAAYFCASSPDRAQETQYFGPGTRLLVL.

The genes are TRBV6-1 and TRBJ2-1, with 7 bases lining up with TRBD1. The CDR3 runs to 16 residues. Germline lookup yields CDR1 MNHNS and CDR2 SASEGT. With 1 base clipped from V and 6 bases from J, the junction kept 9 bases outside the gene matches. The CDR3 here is CASSEVGGAGGNEQFF. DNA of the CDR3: TGTGCCAGCAGTGAAGTCGGTGGGGCAGGGGGCAATGAGCAGTTCTTC.

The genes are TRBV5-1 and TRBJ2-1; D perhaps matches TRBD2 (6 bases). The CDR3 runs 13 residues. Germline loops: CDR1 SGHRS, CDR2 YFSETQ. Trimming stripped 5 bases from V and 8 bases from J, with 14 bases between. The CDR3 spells CASRPGLGDEQFF. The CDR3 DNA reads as TGCGCCAGCAGACCGGGACTCGGGGATGAGCAGTTCTTC.

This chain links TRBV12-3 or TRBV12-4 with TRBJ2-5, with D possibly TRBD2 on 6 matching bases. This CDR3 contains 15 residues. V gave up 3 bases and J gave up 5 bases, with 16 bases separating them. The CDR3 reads CASSFSRTGEETQYF. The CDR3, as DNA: TGTGCCAGCAGTTTTAGTCGAACGGGGGAGGAGACCCAGTACTTC.

Written as DNA, the CDR3 is TGCAGTGCTAGAGCGGTTTCTGGCAAAAACATTCAGTACTTC. Its protein product is CSARAVSGKNIQYF. This chain uses TRBV20-1 with TRBJ2-4; unclear D gene. The germline V gene has CDR1 DFQATT and CDR2 SNEGSKA (reference sequence). The CDR3 sequence is 14 residues long. V shed 1 base and J shed 3 bases, with 10 bases lying between them.

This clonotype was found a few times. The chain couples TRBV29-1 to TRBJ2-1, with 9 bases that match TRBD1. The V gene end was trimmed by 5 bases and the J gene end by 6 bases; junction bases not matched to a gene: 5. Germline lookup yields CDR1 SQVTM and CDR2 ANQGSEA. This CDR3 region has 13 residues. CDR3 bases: TGCAGCGTTAGGACAGGGGATTTCAATGAGCAGTTCTTC. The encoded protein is CSVRTGDFNEQFF.

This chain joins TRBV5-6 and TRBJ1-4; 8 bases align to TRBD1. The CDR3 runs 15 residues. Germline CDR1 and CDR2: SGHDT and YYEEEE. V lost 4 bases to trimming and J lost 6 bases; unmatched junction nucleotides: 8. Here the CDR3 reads CASSHRTGRDEKLFF. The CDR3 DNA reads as TGTGCCAGCAGCCATCGGACAGGGAGAGATGAAAAACTGTTTTTT. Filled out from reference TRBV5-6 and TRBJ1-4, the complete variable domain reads DAGVTQSPTHLIKTRGQQVTLRCSPKSGHDTVSWYQQALGQGPQFIFQYYEEEERQRGNFPDRFSGHQFPNYSSELNVNALLLGDSALYLCASSHRTGRDEKLFFGSGTQLSVL.

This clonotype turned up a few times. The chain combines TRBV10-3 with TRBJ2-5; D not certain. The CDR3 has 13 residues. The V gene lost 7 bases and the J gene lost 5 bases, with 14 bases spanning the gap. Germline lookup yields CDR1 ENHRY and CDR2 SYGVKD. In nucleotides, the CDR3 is TGTGCCATCAAGGGTGCAGGCTCCGAGACCCAGTACTTC. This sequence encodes CAIKGAGSETQYF.

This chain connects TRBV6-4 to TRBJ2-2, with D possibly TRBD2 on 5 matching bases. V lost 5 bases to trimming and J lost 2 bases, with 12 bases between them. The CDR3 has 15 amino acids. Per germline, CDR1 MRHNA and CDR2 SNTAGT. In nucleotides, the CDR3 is TGTGCCAGCAGTAGCCTAGCTGGAAACACCGGGGAGCTGTTTTTT. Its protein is CASSSLAGNTGELFF.

The CDR3, as DNA: TGCAGTGCAGGGGACAGAGATCAGCCCCAGCATTTT. This gives the protein CSAGDRDQPQHF. The chain employs TRBV20-1 and TRBJ1-5, with 7 bases lining up with TRBD1. V was pared by 6 bases and J by 5 bases, with 4 bases of the junction left unmatched. Germline V gene lookup returns CDR1 DFQATT and CDR2 SNEGSKA (reference sequence). This CDR3 region has 12 residues.

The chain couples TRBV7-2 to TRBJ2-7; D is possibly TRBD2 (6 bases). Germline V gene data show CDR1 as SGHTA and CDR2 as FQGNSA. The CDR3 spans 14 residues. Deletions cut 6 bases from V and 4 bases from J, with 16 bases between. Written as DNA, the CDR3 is TGTGCCAGCAGTCTTAGCGGAATGAGGTACGAGCAGTACTTC. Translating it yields CASSLSGMRYEQYF. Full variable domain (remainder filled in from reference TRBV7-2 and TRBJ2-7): GAGVSQSPSNKVTEKGKDVELRCDPISGHTALYWYRQSLGQGLEFLIYFQGNSAPDKSGLPSDRFSAERTGGSVSTLTIQRTQQEDSAVYLCASSLSGMRYEQYFGPGTRLTVT.

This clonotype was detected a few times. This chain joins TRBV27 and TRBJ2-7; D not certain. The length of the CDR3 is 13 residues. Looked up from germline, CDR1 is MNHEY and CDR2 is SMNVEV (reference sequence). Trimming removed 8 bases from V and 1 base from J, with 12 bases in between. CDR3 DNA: TGTGCCAGCCGAATCCTAGGATCCTACGAGCAGTACTTC. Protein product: CASRILGSYEQYF.